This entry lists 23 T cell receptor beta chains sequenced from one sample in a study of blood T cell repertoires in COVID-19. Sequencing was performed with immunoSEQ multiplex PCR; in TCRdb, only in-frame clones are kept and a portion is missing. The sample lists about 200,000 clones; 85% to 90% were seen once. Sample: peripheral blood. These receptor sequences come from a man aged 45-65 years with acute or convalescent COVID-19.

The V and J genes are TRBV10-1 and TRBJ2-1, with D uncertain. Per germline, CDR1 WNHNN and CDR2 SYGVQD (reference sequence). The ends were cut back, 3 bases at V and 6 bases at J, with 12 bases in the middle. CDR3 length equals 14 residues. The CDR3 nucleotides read TGCGCCAGCAGTGACCATCTAGTCTCCAATGAGCAGTTCTTC. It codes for CASSDHLVSNEQFF.

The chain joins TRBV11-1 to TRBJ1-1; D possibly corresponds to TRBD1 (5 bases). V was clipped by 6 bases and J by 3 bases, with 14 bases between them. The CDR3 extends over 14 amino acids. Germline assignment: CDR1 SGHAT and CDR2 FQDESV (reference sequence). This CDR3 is CASRAGGVDTEAFF. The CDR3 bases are TGTGCCAGCAGGGCCGGGGGGGTGGACACTGAAGCTTTCTTT. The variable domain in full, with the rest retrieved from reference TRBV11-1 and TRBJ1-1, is EAEVAQSPRYKITEKSQAVAFWCDPISGHATLYWYRQILGQGPELLVQFQDESVVDDSQLPKDRFSAERLKGVDSTLKIQPAELGDSAMYLCASRAGGVDTEAFFGQGTRLTVV.

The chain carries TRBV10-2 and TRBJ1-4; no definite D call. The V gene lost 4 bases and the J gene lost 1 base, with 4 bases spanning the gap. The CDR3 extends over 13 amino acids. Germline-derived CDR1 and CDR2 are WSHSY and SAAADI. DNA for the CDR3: TGCGCCAGCAGTGCCTTAACTAATGAAAAACTGTTTTTT. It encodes CASSALTNEKLFF.

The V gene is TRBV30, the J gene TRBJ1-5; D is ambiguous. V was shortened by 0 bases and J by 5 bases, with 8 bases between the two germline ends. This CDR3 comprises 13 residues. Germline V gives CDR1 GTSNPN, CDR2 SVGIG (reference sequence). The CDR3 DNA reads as TGTGCCTGGAGTGTGGGCAGCCATCAGCCCCAGCATTTT. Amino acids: CAWSVGSHQPQHF.

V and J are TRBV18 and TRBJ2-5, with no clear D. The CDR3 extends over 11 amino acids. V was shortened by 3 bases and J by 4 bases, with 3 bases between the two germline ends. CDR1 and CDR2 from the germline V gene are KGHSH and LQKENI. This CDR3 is CASSPRETQYF. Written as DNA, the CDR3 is TGTGCCAGCTCACCTCGAGAGACCCAGTACTTC.

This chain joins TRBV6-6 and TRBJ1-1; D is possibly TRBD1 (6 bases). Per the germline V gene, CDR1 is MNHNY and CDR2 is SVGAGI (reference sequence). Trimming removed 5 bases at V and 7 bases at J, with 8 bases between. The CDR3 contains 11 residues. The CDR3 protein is CASSTQGEAFF. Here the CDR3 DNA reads TGTGCCAGCAGTACACAGGGTGAAGCTTTCTTT.

DNA for the CDR3: TGCGCCAGCAGCGGGGGACAGCAGATCTCTGGAAACACCATATATTTT. Protein: CASSGGQQISGNTIYF. The chain links TRBV5-1 to TRBJ1-3, with TRBD1 matching over 7 bases. This CDR3 has 16 amino acids. With V trimmed by 4 bases and J by 0 bases, 7 bases remained unmatched. CDR1 and CDR2 (germline): SGHRS, YFSETQ. Looking up the rest from reference TRBV5-1 and TRBJ1-3 gives the full variable domain: KAGVTQTPRYLIKTRGQQVTLSCSPISGHRSVSWYQQTPGQGLQFLFEYFSETQRNKGNFPGRFSGRQFSNSRSEMNVSTLELGDSALYLCASSGGQQISGNTIYFGEGSWLTVV.

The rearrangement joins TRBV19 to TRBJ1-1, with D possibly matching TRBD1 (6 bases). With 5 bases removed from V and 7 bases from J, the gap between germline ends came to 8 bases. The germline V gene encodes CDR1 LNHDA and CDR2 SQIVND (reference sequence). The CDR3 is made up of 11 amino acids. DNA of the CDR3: TGTGCCAGTAGTGGCAGGGGTGAAGCTTTCTTT. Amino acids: CASSGRGEAFF.

CDR3 sequence (DNA): TGTGCCAGCAGTTCCACAGGGGGGGACATTCAGTACTTC. Amino acids: CASSSTGGDIQYF. The chain links TRBV27 to TRBJ2-4, with D possibly matching TRBD1 (8 bases). Trimming took 4 bases from V and 8 from J, leaving 12 bases between them. The CDR3 length is 13 residues. From germline, CDR1 is MNHEY and CDR2 SMNVEV (reference sequence).

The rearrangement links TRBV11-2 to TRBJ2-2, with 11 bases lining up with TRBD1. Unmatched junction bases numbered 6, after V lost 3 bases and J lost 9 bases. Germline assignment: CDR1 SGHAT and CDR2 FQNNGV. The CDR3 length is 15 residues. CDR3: CASSFGQGALRELFF. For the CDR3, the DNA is TGTGCCAGCAGCTTCGGACAGGGGGCTCTCCGGGAGCTGTTTTTT.

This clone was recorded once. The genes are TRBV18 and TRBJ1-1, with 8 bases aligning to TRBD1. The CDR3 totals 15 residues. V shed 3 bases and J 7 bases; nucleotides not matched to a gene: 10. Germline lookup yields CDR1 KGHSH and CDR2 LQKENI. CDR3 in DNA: TGTGCCAGCTCACCTGGGCAGGGGGCGCAGGGTGAAGCTTTCTTT. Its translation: CASSPGQGAQGEAFF.

This CDR3 is CASSFRQASQFF. The DNA for the CDR3 is TGTGCCAGCAGCTTCAGACAGGCCTCTCAGTTCTTC. This chain connects TRBV5-6 to TRBJ2-1; D may be TRBD1 (6 bases). The V end was cut by 2 bases, the J end by 13 bases, with 13 bases between. The CDR3 runs to 12 residues. Germline loops: CDR1 SGHDT, CDR2 YYEEEE.

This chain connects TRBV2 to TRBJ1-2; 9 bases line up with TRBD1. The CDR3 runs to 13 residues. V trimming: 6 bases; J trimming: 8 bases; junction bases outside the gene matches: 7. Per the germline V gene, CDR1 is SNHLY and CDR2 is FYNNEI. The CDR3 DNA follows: TGTGCCAGCAGCGCGGGACAGGGTGAAGGCTACACCTTC. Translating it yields CASSAGQGEGYTF.

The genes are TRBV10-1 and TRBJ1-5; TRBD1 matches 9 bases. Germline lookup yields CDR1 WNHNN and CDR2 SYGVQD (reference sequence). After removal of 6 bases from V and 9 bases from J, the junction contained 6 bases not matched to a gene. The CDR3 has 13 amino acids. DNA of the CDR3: TGCGCCAGCAGCGGACAGGGGAGACGGCCCCAGCATTTT. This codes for CASSGQGRRPQHF.

CDR3 residues: CASSISRQGDQPQHF. The CDR3 DNA follows: TGTGCCAGTAGTATAAGTCGGCAGGGTGATCAGCCCCAGCATTTT. The J gene is TRBJ1-5, the V gene TRBV19, with D tentatively TRBD1 (5 bases). CDR3 length equals 15 residues. Trimming stripped 2 bases from V and 5 bases from J, with 13 bases between. Per the germline V gene, CDR1 is LNHDA and CDR2 is SQIVND (reference sequence).

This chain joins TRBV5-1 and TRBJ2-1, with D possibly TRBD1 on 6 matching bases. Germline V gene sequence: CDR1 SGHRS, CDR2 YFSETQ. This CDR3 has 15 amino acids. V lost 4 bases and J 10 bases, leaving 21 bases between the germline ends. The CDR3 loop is CASSPSGTNFEEQFF. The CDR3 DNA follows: TGCGCCAGCAGCCCCTCCGGGACAAACTTTGAAGAGCAGTTCTTC.

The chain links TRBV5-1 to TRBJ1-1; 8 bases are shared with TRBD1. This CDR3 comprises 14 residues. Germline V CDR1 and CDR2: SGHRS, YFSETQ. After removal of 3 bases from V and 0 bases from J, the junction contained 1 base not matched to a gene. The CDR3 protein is CASSWTGMNTEAFF. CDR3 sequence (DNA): TGCGCCAGCAGCTGGACAGGGATGAACACTGAAGCTTTCTTT.

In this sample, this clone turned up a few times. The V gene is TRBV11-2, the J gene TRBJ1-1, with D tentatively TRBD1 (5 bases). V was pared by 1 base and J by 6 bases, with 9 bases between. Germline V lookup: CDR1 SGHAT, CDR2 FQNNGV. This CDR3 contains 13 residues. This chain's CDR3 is CASSLVGDSEAFF. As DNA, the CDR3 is TGTGCCAGCAGCTTAGTAGGGGACTCTGAAGCTTTCTTT.

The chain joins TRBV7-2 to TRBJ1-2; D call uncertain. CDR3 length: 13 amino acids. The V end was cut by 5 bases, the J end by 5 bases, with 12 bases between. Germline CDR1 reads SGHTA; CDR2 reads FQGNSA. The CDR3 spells CASSELDIYGYTF. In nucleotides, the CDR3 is TGTGCCAGCAGCGAGCTAGATATTTATGGCTACACCTTC.

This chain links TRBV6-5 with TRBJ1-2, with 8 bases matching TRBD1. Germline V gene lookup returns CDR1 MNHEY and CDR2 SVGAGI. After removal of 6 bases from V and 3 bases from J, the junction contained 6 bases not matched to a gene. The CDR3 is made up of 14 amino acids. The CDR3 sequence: CASREDRAHYGYTF. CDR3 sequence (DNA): TGTGCCAGCAGAGAGGACAGGGCGCACTATGGCTACACCTTC.

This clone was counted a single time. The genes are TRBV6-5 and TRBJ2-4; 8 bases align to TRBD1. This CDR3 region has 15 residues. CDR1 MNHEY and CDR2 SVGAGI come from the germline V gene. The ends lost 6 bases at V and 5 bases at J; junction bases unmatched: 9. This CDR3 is CASRGRGRLQNIQYF. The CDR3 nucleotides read TGTGCCAGCAGAGGCAGGGGGCGCCTTCAAAACATTCAGTACTTC.

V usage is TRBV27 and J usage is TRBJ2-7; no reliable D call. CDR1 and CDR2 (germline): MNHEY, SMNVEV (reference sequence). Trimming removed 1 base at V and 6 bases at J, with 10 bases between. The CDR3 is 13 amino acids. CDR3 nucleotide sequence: TGTGCCAGCAGTTTATTGTTTGATAGCGAGCAGTACTTC. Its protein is CASSLLFDSEQYF.

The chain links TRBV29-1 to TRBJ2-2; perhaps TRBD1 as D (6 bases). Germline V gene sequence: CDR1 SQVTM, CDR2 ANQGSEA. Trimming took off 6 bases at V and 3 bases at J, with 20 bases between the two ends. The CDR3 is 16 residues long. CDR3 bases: TGCAGCGTATACCATTCCAGGGGTAGCTACACCGGGGAGCTGTTTTTT. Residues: CSVYHSRGSYTGELFF.